This T cell receptor (beta chain) was documented in a study of T cell repertoires in cytomegalovirus infection (dated by TCRdb to the late 2010s). Describing the broader study: Recently identified HLA-C-restricted CMV epitopes, whose presentation resists viral immunomodulation, were targeted by peptide stimulations together with well-studied HLA-B-restricted epitopes. Donor HLA type was relevant to the analysis, because carriage of CMV infection together with the matching HLA type was indicated by public TCR beta signatures. General conclusions and limits of the study: The ex vivo response was dominated by HLA-C-restricted CMV-specific TCR beta clonotypes, and the single most frequent clonotype in two of eight donors was supplied by these HLA-C-restricted clonotypes. Carriers of CMV infection plus the relevant HLA type were discriminated by the cumulative frequency of public TCR beta family members in the study cohort and in an independent approximately 360-donor cohort.

TCRdb records Illumina HiSeq 1500 as the sequencer. TCRdb applied fastp at Q25 and MiXCR to the public reads, then kept only in-frame beta chains. Rows are unified per CDR3 protein, each entry keeping the most common DNA and genes. The sample includes roughly 160,000 distinct CDR3 sequences, with 20% to 25% observed a single time. 20% to 30% of the sample is held by the ten biggest clonotypes. The table lists this clonotype with many counts. There is no known antigen for this receptor. No quality values exist for individual bases; no much larger clone is one base distant. The treatment or condition label, read with the paper, signifies: in vitro stimulation with specific CMV peptide epitopes to enrich CMV-specific T cells. This clonotype originated in a human donor in good health (CMV status not recorded). Some clones in this sample may be carry-over from other donors' samples. Here the sequenced sample was CD8+ T cells from cultured PBMCs, taken from culture after CMV antigen stimulation.

For the CDR3, the sequence is CASSFPKTGIGYSNQPQHF. The nucleotide sequence is TGTGCCAGCAGTTTTCCCAAAACAGGGATCGGGTATAGCAATCAGCCCCAGCATTTT. In this chain, TRBV12-3 or TRBV12-4 is recombined with TRBJ1-5; the D region possibly corresponds to TRBD1 (6 bases align). From the cysteine through the phenylalanine, the CDR3 covers 19 amino acids. The DNA shown is the 57-base CDR3, in frame from base 1. The V and J ends are trimmed by 3 bases and 0 bases, leaving 21 bases between them.